The rows below give T cell receptor beta chains drawn from one sample of a study of blood T cell repertoires in COVID-19. The protocol was immunoSEQ multiplex PCR, while the TCRdb copy is restricted to in-frame clones and leaves out a portion. The sample gives about 190,000 clones, more than 60% of which show up once; less than 15% is in the top ten. Input material: peripheral blood. These receptors came from a man over 45 who had recovered from COVID-19. Both conserved end residues are part of each CDR3. The order of the fields is V gene, J gene, clone size, D gene, CDR3 protein, CDR3 DNA. A D gene is named only where the DNA matches it firmly. Not every row has a clone size; where given, it reads once, few, many or a size class.

TRBV6-1	TRBJ2-3	.	.	CASSASAGWNTDTQYF	TGTGCCAGCAGTGCTTCAGCGGGCTGGAACACAGATACGCAGTATTTT
TRBV28	TRBJ1-2	.	TRBD1	CASSRDRGYYGYTF	TGTGCCAGCAGCCGGGACAGGGGGTACTATGGCTACACCTTC
TRBV19	TRBJ2-5	few	.	CASSIQYGTQYF	TGTGCCAGTAGTATTCAATACGGGACCCAGTACTTC
TRBV5-8	TRBJ2-6	.	TRBD2	CASSNQLAGGAGANVLTF	TGTGCCAGCTCAAACCAACTAGCGGGAGGTGCTGGGGCCAACGTCCTGACTTTC
TRBV5-1	TRBJ1-6	.	.	CASSLALGVRQGPSSYNSPLHF	TGCGCCAGCAGCTTGGCTCTGGGGGTGCGGCAGGGGCCGAGCTCCTATAATTCACCCCTCCACTTT
TRBV2	TRBJ2-3	.	.	CASSPSGTSTDTQYF	TGTGCCAGCAGCCCGAGCGGAACTAGCACAGATACGCAGTATTTT
TRBV18	TRBJ1-1	once	.	CASSPRALGQPNTEAFF	TGTGCCAGCTCACCCCGAGCACTTGGACAGCCAAACACTGAAGCTTTCTTT
TRBV5-1	TRBJ2-7	.	TRBD2	CASSGGRGYEQYF	TGCGCCAGCAGCGGCGGGAGGGGTTACGAGCAGTACTTC
TRBV2	TRBJ2-7	.	TRBD1	CASISDRSSYEQYF	TGTGCCAGCATCTCGGACAGGAGCTCCTACGAGCAGTACTTC
TRBV13	TRBJ2-7	.	.	CASSLTAAYEQYF	TGTGCCAGCAGCTTAACGGCGGCCTACGAGCAGTACTTC
TRBV7-2	TRBJ2-3	.	TRBD2	CASSFSGKDTDTQYF	TGTGCCAGCAGCTTTAGCGGGAAAGACACAGATACGCAGTATTTT
TRBV27	TRBJ2-7	.	TRBD2	CASSQSGSGPEQYF	TGTGCCAGCAGTCAAAGCGGGAGTGGCCCGGAGCAGTACTTC
TRBV19	TRBJ2-1	many	TRBD2	CASSNLAGGTSSEQFF	TGTGCCAGTAGTAACTTAGCGGGGGGTACCAGTAGTGAGCAGTTCTTC
TRBV18	TRBJ1-2	few	.	CASSPGQLFDGYTF	TGTGCCAGCTCACCAGGGCAGCTCTTTGATGGCTACACCTTC
TRBV6-2/TRBV6-3	TRBJ2-5	once	TRBD1	CASSNSNRGQETQYF	TGTGCCAGCAGTAACTCAAACAGGGGGCAAGAGACCCAGTACTTC
TRBV29-1	TRBJ2-1	many	TRBD2	CSVYPTSGGYNEQFF	TGCAGCGTTTATCCTACTAGCGGGGGTTACAATGAGCAGTTCTTC
TRBV19	TRBJ2-7	.	.	CASSMWQGGEQYF	TGTGCCAGTAGTATGTGGCAGGGAGGCGAGCAGTACTTC
TRBV9	TRBJ1-1	once	.	CASSAQVNTEAFF	TGTGCCAGCAGCGCCCAGGTGAACACTGAAGCTTTCTTT
TRBV6-5	TRBJ2-3	.	TRBD2	CASAYRGGGPDTQYF	TGTGCCAGTGCCTATCGGGGGGGAGGCCCAGATACGCAGTATTTT
TRBV7-9	TRBJ2-1	.	.	CASSSGSPYYNEQFF	TGTGCCAGCAGCTCCGGGAGCCCTTACTACAATGAGCAGTTCTTC
TRBV29-1	TRBJ1-5	many	.	CSVSTGLLGNQPQHF	TGCAGCGTTTCTACGGGACTCTTAGGGAATCAGCCCCAGCATTTT
TRBV29-1	TRBJ2-3	.	.	CSAGRRTDTQYF	TGCAGCGCAGGGAGACGAACAGATACGCAGTATTTT
TRBV6-5	TRBJ1-2	.	.	CASRPGQIPYGYTF	TGTGCCAGCAGGCCCGGACAGATCCCCTATGGCTACACCTTC
TRBV12-5	TRBJ2-7	.	TRBD1	CASGTGDRVEEQYF	TGTGCTAGTGGTACGGGGGACAGGGTGGAAGAGCAGTACTTC
TRBV30	TRBJ1-4	many	TRBD1	CACSHRDRGLFF	TGTGCCTGCAGTCACCGGGACAGGGGACTGTTTTTT
TRBV7-6	TRBJ1-6	.	TRBD1	CASSFSGGDNSPLHF	TGTGCCAGCAGCTTCTCAGGGGGCGATAATTCACCCCTCCACTTT
TRBV21-1	TRBJ2-5	.	.	CASSKEMDSQETQYF	TGTGCCAGCAGCAAAGAAATGGACAGCCAAGAGACCCAGTACTTC
TRBV28	TRBJ1-2	.	.	CASSLVRGVNGYTF	TGTGCCAGCAGTTTGGTCAGGGGAGTGAATGGCTACACCTTC
TRBV9	TRBJ2-3	.	TRBD2	CASSFGLAPDTQYF	TGTGCCAGCAGCTTTGGACTAGCCCCAGATACGCAGTATTTT
TRBV7-9	TRBJ1-6	.	.	CASSPGGSPLHF	TGTGCCAGCAGCCCGGGGGGTTCACCCCTCCACTTT
TRBV19	TRBJ2-3	.	TRBD2	CASRRAGKSTDTQYF	TGTGCCAGTAGGCGAGCGGGAAAGAGCACAGATACGCAGTATTTT
TRBV27	TRBJ1-2	.	TRBD1	CASRPKGAYGYGYTF	TGTGCCAGCAGGCCGAAGGGGGCTTACGGTTATGGCTACACCTTC
TRBV9	TRBJ2-7	.	TRBD2	CASSVVGTSGNEQYF	TGTGCCAGCAGCGTAGTCGGGACTAGCGGGAACGAGCAGTACTTC
TRBV5-8	TRBJ2-1	.	TRBD2	CASSSGLAGSLSQFF	TGTGCCAGCAGCTCTGGACTAGCGGGATCCCTCTCGCAGTTCTTC
TRBV7-2	TRBJ2-5	.	TRBD2	CASSPRHAGGWETQYF	TGTGCCAGCAGCCCCCGCCACGCGGGAGGGTGGGAGACCCAGTACTTC
TRBV5-4	TRBJ2-7	.	TRBD1	CASSSSTGVAYEQYF	TGTGCCAGCAGCTCCTCAACAGGGGTGGCCTACGAGCAGTACTTC
TRBV28	TRBJ1-5	.	.	CASSSGWWDQPQHF	TGTGCCAGCAGCTCAGGGTGGTGGGATCAGCCCCAGCATTTT
TRBV5-1	TRBJ1-1	.	TRBD1	CASSIFLPGTGTTEAFF	TGCGCCAGCAGCATATTCCTTCCCGGGACAGGGACCACTGAAGCTTTCTTT
TRBV5-1	TRBJ2-5	.	TRBD2	CASSSGGLMETQYF	TGCGCCAGCAGCTCGGGAGGCTTGATGGAGACCCAGTACTTC
TRBV7-3	TRBJ2-7	.	TRBD1	CASSLMAPGQGLGYEQYF	TGTGCCAGCAGCTTAATGGCCCCGGGACAGGGGCTCGGTTACGAGCAGTACTTC
TRBV7-9	TRBJ2-3	.	.	CASSLAVEDTQYF	TGTGCCAGCAGCTTAGCAGTAGAAGATACGCAGTATTTT
TRBV25-1	TRBJ2-6	.	.	CASSEEGGTGANVLTF	TGTGCCAGCAGTGAAGAGGGGGGGACTGGGGCCAACGTCCTGACTTTC